One and the same sample provided the 6 T cell receptor beta chains below, sequenced in a study of blood T cells in healthy people across ages. Combining a sample-barcoded 5' primer with a J-beta primer mix, a second PCR ran for 7 to 11 cycles. One entry per CDR3 protein, called by TCRdb with MiXCR from the 5' RACE reads. The table records around 800,000 distinct CDR3 sequences, roughly 25% of them present only once. These data were also reused for a study on T cells of mothers and their children.

Input material: blood. These receptor sequences come from a boy aged 5 to 17 in good health.

The chain recombines TRBV20-1 with TRBJ2-7; tentative D call: TRBD1 (5 bases). The J call is uncertain, as TRBJ2-1 better fits the DNA end. This CDR3 comprises 12 residues. Germline V gives CDR1 DFQATT, CDR2 SNEGSKA (reference sequence). CDR3 coding DNA: TGCAGTGCTAGAGTTGGAGATAGGGGGCAGTTCTTC. Translation: CSARVGDRGQFF.

In regard to this clonotype: The junction shows a germline mismatch at one end, possibly a read error. The rearrangement uses TRBV3-1 and TRBJ1-4, with 7 nucleotides matching TRBD1. Per germline, CDR1 LGHDT and CDR2 YNNKEL (reference sequence). The CDR3 covers 15 residues. The CDR3 region has the DNA TGTGCCAGTAGCCAAGATACAGGGGCTGATGAAAAACTGTTTTTT. As protein: CASSQDTGADEKLFF.

A few counts support this clonotype. V usage is TRBV11-2 and J usage is TRBJ2-3; 8 positions match TRBD2. Germline values: CDR1 SGHAT, CDR2 FQNNGV. The CDR3 covers 15 residues. J was trimmed by 0 bases and V by 5 bases; bases with no gene match: 4. CDR3 protein: CASSPSSGSTDTQYF. The CDR3 nucleotides are TGTGCCAGCAGCCCTTCTAGCGGGAGCACAGATACGCAGTATTTT.

The V call is TRBV11-2, the J call TRBJ2-5; unclear D gene. The ends were cut back, 1 base at V and 2 bases at J, with 8 bases in the middle. The CDR3 is 14 residues long. Germline CDR1 and CDR2: SGHAT and FQNNGV. The CDR3 DNA reads TGTGCCAGCAGCTTAGGGGTGACACAAGAGACCCAGTACTTC. This gives the protein CASSLGVTQETQYF. The full variable domain, completed using reference TRBV11-2 and TRBJ2-5, is EAGVAQSPRYKIIEKRQSVAFWCNPISGHATLYWYQQILGQGPKLLIQFQNNGVVDDSQLPKDRFSAERLKGVDSTLKIQPAKLEDSAVYLCASSLGVTQETQYFGPGTRLLVL.

This sequence joins TRBV27 and TRBJ2-7; TRBD2 aligns across 13 bases. The DNA end is more similar to TRBJ2-1, so the J call may be wrong. The germline gives CDR1 MNHEY, CDR2 SMNVEV (reference sequence). This CDR3 has 17 residues. CDR3 amino acids: CASSSPGLAGRSNEQFF. The CDR3 nucleotides read TGTGCCAGCAGTTCCCCGGGACTAGCGGGGAGGTCCAATGAGCAGTTCTTC.

This rearrangement joins TRBV4-1 to TRBJ2-2, with a possible D match to TRBD1 (6 bases). Trimming took 3 bases from V and 4 from J, leaving 15 bases between them. The CDR3 length is 16 residues. Germline CDR1 reads MGHRA; CDR2 reads YSYEKL. CDR3 region: CASSQHRQAPTGELFF. The CDR3 nucleotides read TGCGCCAGCAGCCAGCACCGACAGGCCCCCACCGGGGAGCTGTTTTTT.